Listed below are T cell receptor beta chains from one sample, sequenced in a study of cytomegalovirus exposure and HLA in healthy donors. Clones were read by immunoSEQ multiplex PCR, and TCRdb kept only the in-frame ones, dropping some. Among approximately 92,000 clones listed, roughly 63% were seen once. The source material was PBMCs. The receptors stem from a man aged 45-65 years in good health and CMV-seronegative. Both conserved end residues are part of each CDR3. The D gene is left open where the match is weak. Expanded clones get a size class; other rows say once, few or many, or leave the size out.

clone size | J gene | V gene | D gene | CDR3 DNA | CDR3 protein
few | TRBJ1-4 | TRBV4-3 | NA | TGCGCCAGCAGCCCCCTCCAGGGTAGGGCTAATGAAAAACTGTTTTTT | CASSPLQGRANEKLFF
NA | TRBJ2-6 | TRBV30 | NA | TGTGCCTGGGGAAAGCACAGGGAAGGGGCCAACGTCCTGACTTTC | CAWGKHREGANVLTF
once | TRBJ1-6 | TRBV6-5 | TRBD1 | TGTGCCAGCAGTTTCTTGAGGGGGCAAGCGAATTCACCCCTCCACTTT | CASSFLRGQANSPLHF
NA | TRBJ1-4 | TRBV10-3 | NA | TGTGCCATCAGTGCCGCAGGCTCAACTAATGAAAAACTGTTTTTT | CAISAAGSTNEKLFF
NA | TRBJ2-7 | TRBV10-3 | TRBD2 | TGTGCCATCAGCGGGACTAGCGGGGGGGCCGAGTACGAGCAGTACTTC | CAISGTSGGAEYEQYF
NA | TRBJ1-1 | TRBV25-1 | TRBD1 | TGTGCCAGCAACAGGGGGGGGTTGGACACTGAAGCTTTCTTT | CASNRGGLDTEAFF
NA | TRBJ2-3 | TRBV5-8 | NA | TGTGCCAGCAGCTTGAGAGGGGGTACTACAGATACGCAGTATTTT | CASSLRGGTTDTQYF
medium-sized | TRBJ2-3 | TRBV7-2 | TRBD2 | TGTGCCAGTACGAAGGGGACTAGCCGGTCAGATACGCAGTATTTT | CASTKGTSRSDTQYF
NA | TRBJ1-4 | TRBV6-5 | NA | TGTGCCAGCAGTTACGCGGATGGGGGCAGATATGAAAAACTGTTTTTT | CASSYADGGRYEKLFF
NA | TRBJ2-3 | TRBV5-5 | TRBD2 | TGTGCCAGCACGGGGACTAGCGGGGGAGATACGCAGTATTTT | CASTGTSGGDTQYF
NA | TRBJ2-7 | TRBV7-2 | TRBD2 | TGTGCCAGCAGTACTACTAGCGGGGGGGGAACCTACGAGCAGTACTTC | CASSTTSGGGTYEQYF
NA | TRBJ1-3 | TRBV10-3 | TRBD1 | TGTGCCATCAGTTCCACAGGGGACAGCTCTGGAAACACCATATATTTT | CAISSTGDSSGNTIYF
NA | TRBJ2-3 | TRBV25-1 | NA | TGTGCCAGCAGTAGGACACTGAGCACAGATACGCAGTATTTT | CASSRTLSTDTQYF
NA | TRBJ2-5 | TRBV9 | TRBD2 | TGTGCCAGCAGCCCCGAAGCGGGAGGGTGGGGGACCCAGTACTTC | CASSPEAGGWGTQYF
NA | TRBJ1-1 | TRBV5-1 | NA | TGCGCCAGCAGCTTGGAGGGCAGGGGCACTGAAGCTTTCTTT | CASSLEGRGTEAFF
NA | TRBJ1-2 | TRBV9 | TRBD1 | TGTGCCAGCAGCGGAGGCCCACGGGACAGGGGCCCCATTAACTATGGCTACACCTTC | CASSGGPRDRGPINYGYTF
NA | TRBJ1-2 | TRBV29-1 | NA | TGCAGCGTTGAGCAGTCACAGGTCCGAACCTTC | CSVEQSQVRTF
NA | TRBJ1-3 | TRBV5-6 | NA | TGTGCCAGCAGCTTGGGGAGCGGAAGCTCTGGAAACACCATATATTTT | CASSLGSGSSGNTIYF
NA | TRBJ2-3 | TRBV9 | NA | TGTGCCAGCAGCGTCGGGGTAACTAGCACAGATACGCAGTATTTT | CASSVGVTSTDTQYF
NA | TRBJ1-6 | TRBV7-8 | NA | TGTGCCAGCAGCTTACCCCCACAGGGTGTCAATTCACCCCTCCACTTT | CASSLPPQGVNSPLHF
NA | TRBJ2-5 | TRBV5-8 | TRBD1 | TGTGCCAGCAGCTTCCGAGGGGACAGAAAAGAGACCCAGTACTTC | CASSFRGDRKETQYF
NA | TRBJ2-3 | TRBV5-1 | TRBD1 | TGCGCCAGCAGCTCGGGACAGATCACAGATACGCAGTATTTT | CASSSGQITDTQYF
few | TRBJ2-5 | TRBV7-2 | TRBD2 | TGTGCCAGCAGCTCACAGCGGGGTGGGGAGACCCAGTACTTC | CASSSQRGGETQYF
NA | TRBJ2-1 | TRBV5-4 | NA | TGTGCCAGCAAGGGAGCAGAGACACCCTACAATGAGCAGTTCTTC | CASKGAETPYNEQFF
few | TRBJ1-1 | TRBV20-1 | NA | TGCAGTGCTGTCGGGAACACTGAAGCTTTCTTT | CSAVGNTEAFF